This T cell receptor beta chain was profiled in a study of memory CD4+ T cells and cytomegalovirus serostatus (dated by TCRdb to between 2017 and 2020). Turning to the overall study: A total of some 35 healthy Belgian adults, of whom 9 were CMV seropositive and about 24 were CMV seronegative, were included in the cohort. To replicate a published TCR-based CMV serostatus classifier, the researchers sequenced the CD4+ memory TCRbeta repertoires of a Belgian cohort whose cytomegalovirus serostatus was known. Summary of the overall study and its limitations: For CMV serostatus prediction, a median bootstrapped AUC of approximately 0.95 was reached with the original framework, and a median bootstrapped AUC of approximately 0.9 was reached with a US-trained random forest. On the Belgian cohort, the classifier built on the original framework reached a median bootstrapped AUC of roughly 0.96, with a 95% CI of 0.76-1.00. Only CD4+CD45RO+ memory cells were sequenced, in contrast to the original study, in which naive and memory CD4+ and CD8+ populations were covered. The results were interpreted as suggesting that the CMV-associated TCR signature is mostly present in the CD4+ memory repertoire. Of more than 150 previously reported CMV-associated TCRbeta sequences, about 72 appeared in the CD4+ memory repertoires, each in one to five individuals.

Details on this clone: Its antigen is currently not known. Nothing much larger sits one base from this clone, and base qualities are not available.

Genomic DNA was extracted from sorted cells with the Quick-DNA Microprep Kit. Amplification of TCRbeta DNA was done with the immunoSEQ hsTCRbeta kit, following the protocol from the manufacturer. An Illumina MiSeq instrument was used to sequence the TCRbeta libraries. In the source study's methods: After out-of-frame sequences were removed, 2,204,828 distinct TCRbeta sequences remained, averaging around 66,000 per individual. Each individual was scored by the count of 150 to 200 previously reported CMV-associated TCRbeta sequences and the total productive distinct TCRbeta count. A beta-binomial model was reimplemented in Python, and scikit-learn random forests with default parameters were trained on US cohort data. Classifier performance on the Belgian cohort was summarized as median AUC with percentile confidence intervals calculated over 10,000 bootstrap iterations. Entries here come from immuneACCESS through TCRdb and include only in-frame sequences with V and J called. Some clones fail to appear in such tables; in the studies checked, an unresolved V gene covers under half of the shortfall, and the cause of the remainder is unknown. The DNA gave D and trimming, while V, J and clone size come from that table. The sample profile shows about 27,000 clones; approximately 80% of them were found once. The ten biggest clones cover less than 1.3% of the sample.

The germline V gene sets CDR1 to SGHTA and CDR2 to FQGNSA. Trimming takes 1 base off V and 0 bases off J; junction bases not matched to a gene: 8. From the cysteine up to the phenylalanine, the CDR3 has a length of 17 residues. Left in the record is the CDR3 DNA by itself, 51 bases read in frame from the first base. A FACSAria II was used to sort memory CD4+ T cells, defined as single viable CD3+CD4+CD8-CD45RO+ cells. To determine CMV serostatus, a Roche Elecsys assay was used that detects serum IgG against CMV pp150, pp28, p38 and p52. After thawing, total CD4+ T cells were enriched by positive selection with CD4 magnetic microbeads. Samples originated from another study that specifically interrogated the CD4+ T cell memory repertoire. Peripheral blood mononuclear cells were isolated and cryopreserved following standard operating procedures; serum was stored at -80 °C. CD3-PerCP (BW264/56), CD4-APC (RPA-T4), CD45RO-PE (UCHT1) and CD8-Pacific Orange (3B5) antibodies were used for staining, and non-viable cells were excluded with Sytox blue.

The rearranged segments are TRBV7-2 and TRBJ1-1, and 7 junction bases match TRBD1. The origin of this receptor is an adult in good health and CMV-seronegative. What was sequenced was memory CD4+ T cells from blood. The nucleotide sequence is given as TGTGCCAGCAGCTTAGGGTTGCAGGGGGGAATGAACACTGAAGCTTTCTTT. Translated, it gives CASSLGLQGGMNTEAFF. Reference TRBV7-2 and TRBJ1-1 genes cover what lies past the CDR3, so the full variable domain is GAGVSQSPSNKVTEKGKDVELRCDPISGHTALYWYRQSLGQGLEFLIYFQGNSAPDKSGLPSDRFSAERTGGSVSTLTIQRTQQEDSAVYLCASSLGLQGGMNTEAFFGQGTRLTVV.